The 10 T cell receptor beta chains presented below share a single source sample, sequenced in a study of human T cells and chemical hapten exposure. A single record per CDR3 protein comes from TCRdb applying MiXCR to the RACE reads. The sample holds about 290,000 distinct CDR3 sequences, 7.7% seen once. Time point specified: pre-sensitization, week 0. Treatment reported: therapeutic diphenylcyclopropenone sensitization with weekly scalp DPC. The input for sequencing was whole blood, taken in connection with sensitization to the hapten diphenylcyclopropenone (DPC). Receptors originate from a man between 18 and 29 years old with alopecia areata. Some clones in this sample may be carry-over from other donors' samples.

V is TRBV11-2 and J is TRBJ2-3; D is undetermined. Germline V gives CDR1 SGHAT, CDR2 FQNNGV. The CDR3 length is 15 residues. V lost 4 bases and J lost 0, with 11 bases in between. In nucleotides, the CDR3 is TGTGCCAGCAGCTCCTTTATGACTAGCACAGATACGCAGTATTTT. Translation: CASSSFMTSTDTQYF.

This clonotype was observed many times. The genes are TRBV5-1 and TRBJ1-1; a weak D match, TRBD1 (5 bases). Germline V gene lookup returns CDR1 SGHRS and CDR2 YFSETQ. V lost 3 bases and J 1 base, leaving 19 bases between the germline ends. The CDR3 runs 17 residues. CDR3 DNA sequence: TGCGCCAGCAGCTGGGGCGGGACCTACCGAAGGAACACTGAAGCTTTCTTT. As protein: CASSWGGTYRRNTEAFF.

In this sample, this clonotype turned up a few times. The chain has TRBV12-3 or TRBV12-4 and TRBJ2-6; D is ambiguous. Between the trimmed V and J ends, which lost 1 base and 8 bases, there was a span of 6 bases. The CDR3 extends over 13 amino acids. This CDR3 is CASSLGGSNVLTF. The CDR3 DNA reads as TGTGCCAGCAGTTTAGGGGGATCCAACGTCCTGACTTTC.

The rearrangement uses TRBV6-1 and TRBJ2-5; possible D gene TRBD1, 5 bases. The CDR3 sequence is 14 residues long. CDR1 is MNHNS and CDR2 is SASEGT in the germline V gene. V gave up 1 base and J gave up 9 bases, with 15 bases separating them. The CDR3, as DNA: TGTGCCAGCAGTGAAGGAAGTACGAAAGGGGCCCAGTACTTC. It specifies CASSEGSTKGAQYF.

In its sample, this clonotype was seen many times. CDR3 sequence reads: CSASPGGFYGYTF. In DNA form, the CDR3 reads TGCAGTGCCTCGCCCGGAGGATTCTATGGCTACACCTTC. The rearrangement joins TRBV20-1 to TRBJ1-2, with D unclear. Trimming shortened V by 6 bases and J by 4 bases, and 15 bases separated the two germline ends. Germline V gene data show CDR1 as DFQATT and CDR2 as SNEGSKA (reference sequence). The CDR3 runs 13 residues.

This chain uses TRBV25-1 with TRBJ2-2, with D possibly matching TRBD1 (7 bases). V lost 4 bases, J lost 5 bases, and 11 bases lay in between. CDR3 length: 14 amino acids. Germline V lookup: CDR1 MGHDK, CDR2 SYGVNS. The CDR3 protein is CASSVQGRTGELFF. Here the CDR3 DNA reads TGTGCCAGCAGTGTACAGGGGAGGACCGGGGAGCTGTTTTTT. Based on the CDR3 plus reference TRBV25-1 and TRBJ2-2, the full variable domain is EADIYQTPRYLVIGTGKKITLECSQTMGHDKMYWYQQDPGMELHLIHYSYGVNSTEKGDLSSESTVSRIRTEHFPLTLESARPSHTSQYLCASSVQGRTGELFFGEGSRLTVL.

This chain links TRBV9 with TRBJ2-3; TRBD2 matches at 10 bases. V gave up 0 bases and J gave up 4 bases; unmatched junction bases: 5. CDR1 is SGDLS and CDR2 is YYNGEE in the germline V gene. This CDR3 region has 16 residues. This CDR3 reads CASSVGSGGAADTQYF. CDR3 DNA sequence: TGTGCCAGCAGCGTAGGGAGCGGGGGGGCCGCAGATACGCAGTATTTT.

This clonotype occurred many times. The chain carries TRBV9 and TRBJ2-7; tentatively, D is TRBD1 (6 bases). Germline V CDR1 and CDR2: SGDLS, YYNGEE. The CDR3 loop spans 14 amino acids. V was shortened by 4 bases and J by 3 bases, with 14 bases between the two germline ends. The DNA of the CDR3 is TGTGCCAGCAGCACAGGGCCCGGGGACTACGAGCAGTACGTC. This gives the protein CASSTGPGDYEQYV.

This clonotype was seen at least ten times. CDR3 sequence reads: CSARTGGFSPLHF. The CDR3 DNA sequence: TGCAGTGCGAGGACAGGGGGCTTCTCACCCCTCCACTTT. V usage is TRBV20-1 and J usage is TRBJ1-6, with 11 bases fitting TRBD1. Germline trimming cut 6 bases from V and 10 bases from J; bases unmatched to any gene: 5. This CDR3 has 13 residues. Germline CDR1 reads DFQATT; CDR2 reads SNEGSKA (reference sequence).

This clonotype was found many times. V and J are TRBV10-3 and TRBJ1-3; D is undetermined. Germline V gene data show CDR1 as ENHRY and CDR2 as SYGVKD. The CDR3 loop spans 13 amino acids. The V end lost 6 bases, the J end lost 0 bases, and 6 bases lay between the germline ends. The CDR3 bases are TGTGCCATCAGGAGACCCTCTGGAAACACCATATATTTT. It specifies CAIRRPSGNTIYF.